The 8 T cell receptor beta chains below all came from one sample that was sequenced in a study of Graves' ophthalmopathy and Graves' hyperthyroidism. From RNA, the CDR3 regions of TCR beta chains were amplified and sequenced. Second-round multiplex PCR followed a first-round RT-PCR using HTBI primers. TCRdb passed the multiplex PCR reads through MiXCR, listing each CDR3 protein once. The profile covers 660,000 or so distinct CDR3 sequences, with just over 40% appearing a single time and around 3.3% taken by the ten largest. The source material was peripheral blood. The receptor source for this set is an adult man with Graves' ophthalmopathy.

This clonotype was counted at least ten times. The chain recombines TRBV4-3 with TRBJ2-7, with D possibly TRBD1 on 7 matching bases. V gave up 0 bases and J gave up 6 bases, with 12 bases separating them. CDR1 is LGHNA, CDR2 YSLEER, per germline. The CDR3 has 14 residues. This CDR3 reads CASSQDRRGREQYF. Here the CDR3 DNA reads TGCGCCAGCAGCCAAGATCGGAGGGGGCGCGAGCAGTACTTC.

V usage is TRBV25-1 and J usage is TRBJ2-7; D possibly corresponds to TRBD2 (7 bases). CDR3 length: 15 residues. V lost 5 bases and J 2 bases, leaving 16 bases between the germline ends. From germline, CDR1 is MGHDK and CDR2 SYGVNS. This CDR3 reads CASSYTREGAYEQYF. The DNA of the CDR3 is TGTGCCAGCAGTTACACCAGGGAGGGGGCCTACGAGCAGTACTTC.

The chain recombines TRBV9 with TRBJ1-6; D is unresolved. Trimming left V 3 bases short and J 5 bases short, with 15 bases between. CDR3 size: 16 residues. In germline, CDR1 is SGDLS, CDR2 YYNGEE. Written as DNA, the CDR3 is TGTGCCAGCAGCGCCAGCAAGGAGGAAAATAATTCACCCCTCCACTTT. Its protein product is CASSASKEENNSPLHF.

The rearrangement uses TRBV7-2 and TRBJ1-5; D remains unclear. V was cut by 2 bases and J by 11 bases, with 13 bases left in between. Germline CDR1 SGHTA, CDR2 FQGNSA. This CDR3 contains 13 residues. The CDR3 region is CASSLNSLETQHF. CDR3 DNA: TGTGCCAGCAGCTTAAACAGCCTGGAGACCCAGCATTTT.

A remark on this clonotype: A junction boundary mismatches the germline segment, possibly from a read error. The chain uses TRBV5-1 and TRBJ1-1, with D possibly being TRBD1 (5 bases). Per the germline V gene, CDR1 is SGHRS and CDR2 is YFSETQ. This CDR3 contains 13 residues. The DNA of the CDR3 is TGCGTCAGCAGCTTGACCGGGGGCACTGAAGCTTTCTTT. As protein: CVSSLTGGTEAFF.

This clonotype was picked up many times. V and J are TRBV6-1 and TRBJ1-1; possibly TRBD1 for D (5 bases). Germline CDR1 is MNHNS and CDR2 is SASEGT. The CDR3 contains 13 residues. Trimming pared 7 bases from V and 6 bases from J, leaving 15 bases between. CDR3 sequence: CASTSRQGPEAFF. The CDR3 coding sequence is TGTGCCAGCACCTCCAGGCAGGGACCTGAAGCTTTCTTT.

Notes on this clonotype: This may arise from a read error, as a much more abundant clone is one base away. V gene TRBV7-9 combines with J gene TRBJ2-5; 11 bases are shared with TRBD2. From germline, CDR1 is SEHNR and CDR2 FQNEAQ (reference sequence). The CDR3 is made up of 14 amino acids. Unmatched junction bases numbered 9, after V lost 11 bases and J lost 4 bases. This CDR3 reads CAVPGLADRETQYF. CDR3 bases: TGTGCCGTTCCGGGACTAGCGGACCGAGAGACCCAGTACTTC.

Ten or more counts support this clonotype. The chain carries TRBV14 and TRBJ2-7; perhaps TRBD1 as D (5 bases). The CDR3 runs to 15 residues. The V and J ends lost 1 base and 4 bases respectively, with 14 bases between them. Germline V CDR1 and CDR2: SGHDN, FVKESK. The DNA for the CDR3 is TGTGCCAGCAGCCAAGTTGAAACAGGCCTATACGAGCAGTACTTC. Its translation: CASSQVETGLYEQYF. Drawing the rest from reference TRBV14 and TRBJ2-7, the complete variable domain is EAGVTQFPSHSVIEKGQTVTLRCDPISGHDNLYWYRRVMGKEIKFLLHFVKESKQDESGMPNNRFLAERTGGTYSTLKVQPAELEDSGVYFCASSQVETGLYEQYFGPGTRLTVT.